Shown below are 20 T cell receptor beta chains from a single sample sequenced in a study of cytomegalovirus exposure and HLA in healthy donors. Sequencing used immunoSEQ multiplex PCR; TCRdb keeps in-frame clones, though not all of them. The table lists 100,000 to 150,000 clones, roughly nine tenths of them singletons. Material: PBMCs. The receptors originated from a woman aged 18-29 years in good health and CMV-seronegative.

The rearrangement links TRBV5-1 to TRBJ2-7; D gene unclear. The V end lost 1 base, the J end lost 6 bases, and 17 bases lay between the germline ends. Germline-derived CDR1 and CDR2 are SGHRS and YFSETQ. CDR3 size: 15 residues. The CDR3 DNA sequence: TGCGCCAGCAGCTTGTCTATACAGATCGCTGGCGAGCAGTACTTC. Protein product: CASSLSIQIAGEQYF.

To note about this clone: The same CDR3 also results from other DNA sequences found in this sample. J is TRBJ2-1 and V is TRBV18, with 7 positions matching TRBD2. Germline values: CDR1 KGHSH, CDR2 LQKENI. V lost 3 bases and J lost 5; bases outside the gene matches: 7. This CDR3 region has 15 residues. The CDR3 loop reads CASSPRGGLNNEQFF. The CDR3, as DNA: TGTGCCAGCTCACCCCGGGGAGGGCTCAACAATGAGCAGTTCTTC.

The V and J genes are TRBV6-1 and TRBJ1-1; D is uncertain. The V gene's germline CDR1 is MNHNS and CDR2 SASEGT. The CDR3 is 14 residues long. Between the trimmed V and J ends, which lost 2 bases and 3 bases, there was a span of 10 bases. The CDR3 sequence is CASSERGRDTEAFF. CDR3 sequence (DNA): TGTGCCAGCAGTGAACGGGGTAGGGACACTGAAGCTTTCTTT.

The chain is built from TRBV6-1 and TRBJ1-2, with D possibly being TRBD1 (6 bases). Germline V lookup: CDR1 MNHNS, CDR2 SASEGT. The CDR3 is made up of 16 amino acids. The V and J ends lost 2 bases and 5 bases respectively, with 18 bases between them. CDR3 bases: TGTGCCAGCAGTGAACCGGGACGTGGGACACGATATGGCTACACCTTC. It translates to CASSEPGRGTRYGYTF.

The chain combines TRBV4-1 with TRBJ2-7; 8 nucleotides match TRBD1. V lost 1 base, J lost 3 bases, and 8 bases stayed unmatched. The CDR3 length is 16 residues. Germline lookup yields CDR1 MGHRA and CDR2 YSYEKL. The CDR3 loop reads CASSQVSGTGFYEQYF. For the CDR3, the DNA is TGCGCCAGCAGCCAAGTTTCCGGGACAGGTTTCTACGAGCAGTACTTC.

This clone came up a few times. V usage is TRBV5-1 and J usage is TRBJ1-6, with 9 bases aligning to TRBD1. Trimming took 2 bases from V and 7 from J; bases not matched to a gene: 7. This CDR3 is built from 16 residues. Looked up from germline, CDR1 is SGHRS and CDR2 is YFSETQ. CDR3 protein: CASSLTTDRGNSPLHF. The CDR3 bases are TGCGCCAGCAGCTTAACAACGGACAGGGGAAATTCACCCCTCCACTTT.

The rearrangement uses TRBV10-3 and TRBJ2-1, with 7 bases aligning to TRBD1. This CDR3 is built from 13 residues. The J segment lost 8 bases and the V segment lost 7 bases, leaving 8 bases of the junction unmatched. Per the germline V gene, CDR1 is ENHRY and CDR2 is SYGVKD. CDR3 protein: CAINTGQADEQFF. In nucleotides, the CDR3 is TGTGCCATCAACACCGGACAGGCCGATGAGCAGTTCTTC.

The J gene is TRBJ1-2, the V gene TRBV4-1; TRBD1 matches at 7 bases. The CDR3 runs 15 residues. The germline V gene has CDR1 MGHRA and CDR2 YSYEKL. The junction had 9 bases not matched to a gene; V was cut back by 4 bases and J by 4 bases. The CDR3 DNA follows: TGCGCCAGCAGCCCCCAGACAGGGACGCTCTATGGCTACACCTTC. Its protein product is CASSPQTGTLYGYTF.

The rearrangement links TRBV5-1 to TRBJ2-3; TRBD1 matches 9 bases. The CDR3 is 16 residues long. V dropped 0 bases and J dropped 5; count of bases not matched to a gene: 7. The germline gives CDR1 SGHRS, CDR2 YFSETQ. The CDR3 DNA reads TGCGCCAGCAGCTTGGCCTTACAGGGGGCGAGAGATACGCAGTATTTT. Translating gives CASSLALQGARDTQYF.

Worth noting for this clone: Mismatch with germline at one junction end may stem from a read error. The chain has TRBV7-7 and TRBJ2-2, with TRBD2 as a possible D gene (6 bases). CDR1 and CDR2 (germline): SSHAT, FNYEAQ (reference sequence). The CDR3 sequence is 14 residues long. The CDR3 loop reads CASSPGLTTGELFF. The DNA for the CDR3 is TGTGCTAGCAGCCCGGGACTCACCACCGGGGAGCTGTTTTTT.

V usage is TRBV10-3 and J usage is TRBJ1-1; 9 bases agree with TRBD1. Trimming cost V 6 bases and J 5 bases; bases outside gene matches: 10. Germline CDR1 reads ENHRY; CDR2 reads SYGVKD. This CDR3 region has 15 residues. The CDR3 loop is CAISKQTGTGTEAFF. The CDR3 DNA reads TGTGCCATCAGCAAACAGACAGGGACAGGGACTGAAGCTTTCTTT.

This chain links TRBV10-3 with TRBJ1-1; the match to TRBD1 covers 7 bases. CDR3 length: 19 amino acids. CDR1 and CDR2 (germline): ENHRY, SYGVKD. The V gene end was trimmed by 3 bases and the J gene end by 2 bases; junction bases not matched to a gene: 18. DNA of the CDR3: TGTGCCATCAGTGATTTCCCAGGTACAGGGGCGCGAGCCAACACTGAAGCTTTCTTT. Translated: CAISDFPGTGARANTEAFF.

This chain connects TRBV11-2 to TRBJ2-4, with 8 bases aligning to TRBD1. The germline CDR1 and CDR2 sequences are SGHAT and FQNNGV. The J segment lost 4 bases and the V segment lost 5 bases, leaving 10 bases of the junction unmatched. The CDR3 spans 16 residues. CDR3 in amino acids: CASSPRRGTGKNIQYF. The CDR3 coding sequence is TGTGCCAGCAGCCCTCGTCGCGGGACAGGTAAAAACATTCAGTACTTC.

This clone was detected only a few times. The chain links TRBV7-9 to TRBJ2-7; tentative D call: TRBD1 (6 bases). Germline CDR1 is SEHNR and CDR2 is FQNEAQ (reference sequence). V lost 4 bases to trimming and J lost 0 bases, with 16 bases between them. The CDR3 totals 16 residues. The CDR3 DNA reads TGTGCCAGCAGCTCTTCCTCGGGACACAGCTCCTACGAGCAGTACTTC. Its translation is CASSSSSGHSSYEQYF.

The chain uses TRBV5-6 and TRBJ1-2; D uncertain. V was clipped by 0 bases and J by 8 bases, with 20 bases between them. This CDR3 is built from 16 residues. Per germline, CDR1 SGHDT and CDR2 YYEEEE. Here the CDR3 reads CASSLESAGLYRGYTF. As DNA, the CDR3 is TGTGCCAGCAGCTTGGAATCGGCAGGACTATATCGGGGCTACACCTTC. The whole variable domain, filled in from reference TRBV5-6 and TRBJ1-2, reads DAGVTQSPTHLIKTRGQQVTLRCSPKSGHDTVSWYQQALGQGPQFIFQYYEEEERQRGNFPDRFSGHQFPNYSSELNVNALLLGDSALYLCASSLESAGLYRGYTFGSGTRLTVV.

This sequence joins TRBV13 and TRBJ2-1, with 11 bases fitting TRBD1. Germline CDR1 and CDR2: PRHDT and FYEKMQ (reference sequence). The CDR3 contains 19 residues. V shed 4 bases and J 0 bases; nucleotides not matched to a gene: 11. The CDR3 DNA follows: TGTGCCAGCAGCTCAAGGGACAGGGGGGAAATAAGCTCCTACAATGAGCAGTTCTTC. Translating gives CASSSRDRGEISSYNEQFF.

This clone was seen once. This chain links TRBV28 with TRBJ2-7; D may be TRBD1 (5 bases). Germline loops: CDR1 MDHEN, CDR2 SYDVKM. The CDR3 contains 14 residues. Between the trimmed V and J ends, which lost 6 bases and 2 bases, there was a span of 14 bases. The CDR3 spells CASSNLQGTYEQYF. The CDR3 DNA reads as TGTGCCAGCAGCAACCTGCAGGGTACCTACGAGCAGTACTTC.

The CDR3 DNA follows: TGTGCCACCCACAATAGAGAGGGCTCCTATAATTCACCCCTCCACTTT. Protein product: CATHNREGSYNSPLHF. The chain joins TRBV2 to TRBJ1-6; D gene uncertain. The CDR3 runs to 16 residues. The germline V and J ends were trimmed by 10 bases and 0 bases, with 16 bases remaining between them. The V gene's germline CDR1 is SNHLY and CDR2 FYNNEI. The full variable domain, in which reference TRBV2 and TRBJ1-6 provide the parts outside the CDR3, is EPEVTQTPSHQVTQMGQEVILRCVPISNHLYFYWYRQILGQKVEFLVSFYNNEISEKSEIFDDQFSVERPDGSNFTLKIRSTKLEDSAMYFCATHNREGSYNSPLHFGNGTRLTVT.

This chain uses TRBV7-8 with TRBJ1-3; D unclear. This CDR3 contains 15 residues. V was cut by 0 bases and J by 0 bases, with 6 bases left in between. In germline, CDR1 is SGHVS, CDR2 FQNEAQ. DNA of the CDR3: TGTGCCAGCAGCTTAGCGTCAGACTCTGGAAACACCATATATTTT. Its translation: CASSLASDSGNTIYF.

The chain recombines TRBV7-8 with TRBJ2-3; D call uncertain. The CDR3 covers 13 residues. V dropped 1 base and J dropped 3 bases, with 5 bases sitting between them. From germline, CDR1 is SGHVS and CDR2 FQNEAQ. Here the CDR3 reads CASSLVETDTQYF. DNA for the CDR3: TGTGCCAGCAGCTTAGTAGAAACAGATACGCAGTATTTT.